A selection of T cell receptor beta chains follows, all from one sample in a study of T cells in localized non-small cell lung cancer. Using immunoSEQ multiplex PCR, the repertoire was profiled, and TCRdb retains in-frame clones only, with some absent. The data contain tens of thousands of clones, more than 85% of them singletons. The material sequenced was peripheral blood, taken before any cancer treatment. These receptors originate from a woman aged 18-49 years with stage III lung adenocarcinoma. Both conserved end residues are part of each CDR3. D genes are given only for firm matches. Clone size, where shown, is once, few, many, or a class for clones that have expanded.

TRBJ2-7	.	TRBD1	TRBV7-8	TGTGCCAGCAGCGCTAGAAGGACAGGTAGCGAGCAGTACTTC	CASSARRTGSEQYF
TRBJ2-3	.	.	TRBV2	TGTGCCAGCAACCTGGAACCAAACGCGCGGACGCAGTATTTT	CASNLEPNARTQYF
TRBJ1-3	.	.	TRBV4-1	TGCGCCAGCAGCCAAGTTTCTGGAAACACCATATATTTT	CASSQVSGNTIYF
TRBJ2-2	.	.	TRBV11-2	TGTGCCAGCAGCTTAGGGGACACAAACACCGGGGAGCTGTTTTTT	CASSLGDTNTGELFF
TRBJ1-4	once	TRBD1	TRBV6-5	TGTGCCAGCAGTTACGGCGACAGGGTTTGGGAAAAACTGTTTTTT	CASSYGDRVWEKLFF
TRBJ1-4	.	.	TRBV5-5	TGTGCCAGCAGCTTGGCTTTAAGCAGGGGTGAAAAACTGTTTTTT	CASSLALSRGEKLFF
TRBJ1-5	.	TRBD1	TRBV19	TGTGCCAGTAGTCCACGAGACAGGGCTTCCAATCAGCCCCAGCATTTT	CASSPRDRASNQPQHF
TRBJ2-2	.	.	TRBV27	TGTGCCAGCAGACCTCCAGGGGTATCGAACACCGGGGAGCTGTTTTTT	CASRPPGVSNTGELFF
TRBJ2-1	.	.	TRBV5-1	TGCGCCAGCAGCTGGGGCGAGGGCGGGCGCGATGAGCAGTTCTTC	CASSWGEGGRDEQFF
TRBJ2-7	.	.	TRBV19	TGTGCCAGTACTCCCGGACGGACTTACGAGGGGGAGCAGTACTTC	CASTPGRTYEGEQYF
TRBJ1-2	.	TRBD1	TRBV6-6	TGTGCCAGCAGACACCGACAGGGTTCTCACTATGGCTACACCTTC	CASRHRQGSHYGYTF
TRBJ1-4	.	.	TRBV5-8	TGTGCCAGCAGCTTAGTAGGGGTCAATGAAAAACTGTTTTTT	CASSLVGVNEKLFF
TRBJ1-1	few	.	TRBV7-9	TGTGCCAGCAGGCACCTGGGCAGAAACACTGAAGCTTTCTTT	CASRHLGRNTEAFF
TRBJ2-1	.	.	TRBV7-3	TGTGCCAGCAGCTTAGGGGCCGCATCCGATGAGCAGTTCTTC	CASSLGAASDEQFF
TRBJ2-3	.	.	TRBV2	TGTGCCAGGGGTAGGGATACAGATACGCAGTATTTT	CARGRDTDTQYF
TRBJ2-2	few	.	TRBV9	TGTGCCAGCAGCCCAGGGGCGGCGGGTAACACCGGGGAGCTGTTTTTT	CASSPGAAGNTGELFF
TRBJ2-7	.	TRBD1	TRBV9	TGTGCCAGCAGCTCTCGACAGGGTGGGGTCTACGAGCAGTACTTC	CASSSRQGGVYEQYF
TRBJ2-5	few	.	TRBV5-5	TGTGCCAGCAGCCCCCCGGGGAAAGAGACCCAGTACTTC	CASSPPGKETQYF
TRBJ1-6	few	TRBD1	TRBV2	TGTGCCAGCAGCGCCGGACAGGGTAGCTCACCCCTCCACTTT	CASSAGQGSSPLHF
TRBJ2-6	.	TRBD1	TRBV7-2	TGTGCCAGCAGCTTAGGTACAGGGGGCTCTGGGGCCAACGTCCTGACTTTC	CASSLGTGGSGANVLTF
TRBJ2-1	once	TRBD1	TRBV29-1	TGCAGCGTTGCGCGACAGGGGGAAAAGAGCTCCTACAATGAGCAGTTCTTC	CSVARQGEKSSYNEQFF
TRBJ2-7	.	TRBD2	TRBV7-3	TGTGCCAGCAGCTTAGGAGCGGGGGGCTCCGAGCAGTACTTC	CASSLGAGGSEQYF
TRBJ2-3	.	.	TRBV5-4	TGTGCCAGCAGCCATCCTATTTCAGGATCCGTCACAGATACGCAGTATTTT	CASSHPISGSVTDTQYF
TRBJ2-7	.	.	TRBV6-6	TGTGCCAGCAGTTACGGGCCGAGCTACGAGCAGTACTTC	CASSYGPSYEQYF
TRBJ1-4	.	TRBD1	TRBV11-2	TGTGCCAGCAGCCCGATCCCGGACAGGGCCGGTAATGAAAAACTGTTTTTT	CASSPIPDRAGNEKLFF
TRBJ2-5	once	TRBD1	TRBV7-3	TGTGCCAGCAGCCCAACCGGGACAGGACGGGAGACCCAGTACTTC	CASSPTGTGRETQYF
TRBJ1-1	.	.	TRBV19	TGTGCCAGTAGTCCGACGGCGGGGGCTGAAGCTTTCTTT	CASSPTAGAEAFF
TRBJ2-7	.	.	TRBV5-6	TGTGCCAGCAGCCCGTTAGGCAGGGGCTACGAGCAGTACTTC	CASSPLGRGYEQYF
TRBJ2-5	.	.	TRBV4-1	TGCGCCAGCAGCCAAGTTTGGCAGGGTGGGAGAGAGACCCAGTACTTC	CASSQVWQGGRETQYF
TRBJ1-1	.	.	TRBV2	TGTGCCAGCAGTTTCAGGCTCATGAACACTGAAGCTTTCTTT	CASSFRLMNTEAFF
TRBJ2-1	.	.	TRBV15	TGTGCCACCAGCAGAGATACCTACAATGAGCAGTTCTTC	CATSRDTYNEQFF
TRBJ1-1	once	.	TRBV5-4	TGTGCCAGCAGCCTCCGCGGGGGGGCGAACACTGAAGCTTTCTTT	CASSLRGGANTEAFF
TRBJ1-2	.	TRBD1	TRBV5-4	TGTGCCAGCAGCTTGGAGAGCCGGGACAGATTCTATGGCTACACCTTC	CASSLESRDRFYGYTF
TRBJ1-4	.	.	TRBV5-1	TGCGCCAGCAGTGCGGATTTCGCAACTAATGAAAAACTGTTTTTT	CASSADFATNEKLFF
TRBJ1-2	.	.	TRBV5-4	TGTGCCAGCAGCCCTCGGTCCACGGGTGGCTACACCTTC	CASSPRSTGGYTF
TRBJ2-3	.	.	TRBV7-2	TGTGCCAGCAGCCCCCAGTCGGGGCTCACAGATACGCAGTATTTT	CASSPQSGLTDTQYF
TRBJ1-3	.	.	TRBV25-1	TGTGCCAGCAGGGCCGGGTCCTACTCTGGAAACACCATATATTTT	CASRAGSYSGNTIYF